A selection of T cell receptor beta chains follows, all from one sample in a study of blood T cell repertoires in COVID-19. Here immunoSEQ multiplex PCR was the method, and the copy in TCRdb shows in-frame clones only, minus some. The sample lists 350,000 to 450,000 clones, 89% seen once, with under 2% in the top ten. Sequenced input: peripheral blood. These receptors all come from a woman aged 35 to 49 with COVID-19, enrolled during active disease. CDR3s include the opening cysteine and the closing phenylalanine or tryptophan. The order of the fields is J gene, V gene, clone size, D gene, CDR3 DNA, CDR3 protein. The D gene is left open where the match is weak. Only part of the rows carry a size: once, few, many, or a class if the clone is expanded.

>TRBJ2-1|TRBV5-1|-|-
TGCGCCAGCAGCCCGGCTGACAGCTCCTACAATGAGCAGTTCTTC
CASSPADSSYNEQFF
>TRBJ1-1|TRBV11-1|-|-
TGTGCCAGCAGCTCCCAGGGCAGCCCAACTGAAGCTTTCTTT
CASSSQGSPTEAFF
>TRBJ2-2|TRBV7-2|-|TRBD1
TGTGCCAGCAGCTTCCCCGGGGACAGGGGACTGTTTTTT
CASSFPGDRGLFF
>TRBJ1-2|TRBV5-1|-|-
TGCGCCAGCAGCCCCAGGGAACCCTATGGCTACACCTTC
CASSPREPYGYTF
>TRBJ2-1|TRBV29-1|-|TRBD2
TGCAGCGTCGGACTAGCGGGGGCGGAGGGTGAGCAGTTCTTC
CSVGLAGAEGEQFF
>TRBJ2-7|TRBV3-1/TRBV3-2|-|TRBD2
TGTGCCAGCAGCGGCCGACTAGCGGAGATCTACGAGCAGTACTTC
CASSGRLAEIYEQYF
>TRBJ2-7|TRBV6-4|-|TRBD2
TGTGCCAGCAGTGAATTCCAGATTAGCGGGAGGGGCTACGAGCAGTACTTC
CASSEFQISGRGYEQYF
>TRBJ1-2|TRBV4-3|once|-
TGCGCCAGCAGCCAAGATGGACAGACCAACTATGGCTACACCTTC
CASSQDGQTNYGYTF
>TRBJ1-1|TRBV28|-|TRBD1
TGTGCCAGCAGTTCGCCCGGGACAGCAAACACTGAAGCTTTCTTT
CASSSPGTANTEAFF
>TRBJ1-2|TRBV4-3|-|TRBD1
TGCGCCAGCAGCCAAGGGCAGGGGGCGGATGGCTACACCTTC
CASSQGQGADGYTF
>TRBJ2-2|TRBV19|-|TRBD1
TGTGCCAGTAGGGTGGGCAGGGGGCTCACCGGGGAGCTGTTTTTT
CASRVGRGLTGELFF